A few counts support the clone carrying this T cell receptor (beta chain). Its antigen is undetermined. The data were obtained in a study of blood T cells in healthy people across ages. Overall study findings and caveats: Long-lived donors carried more naive CD4+ cells and greater diversity than aged donors. A roughly linear age-dependent decrease characterized TCR beta diversity per million T cells. The study lacked donor CMV status, which possibly confounded expanded clonotype changes. Researchers report that TCR beta diversity correlated strongly with naive T cell percentage.

V gave up 0 bases and J gave up 5 bases, with 14 bases separating them. Germline V gene data show CDR1 as SGHRS and CDR2 as YFSETQ. The CDR3 spans 15 residues. Primed by a sample-barcoded 5' primer and a J-beta primer mix, a second PCR proceeded for 7 to 11 cycles. One entry per CDR3 protein results from TCRdb running MiXCR on the 5' RACE reads. This sample has about a million distinct CDR3 sequences, with around 48% found just once. The source of this sequence is a man aged 25-40 years in good health. This chain links TRBV5-1 with TRBJ2-5; D possibly uses TRBD1 or TRBD2 (6 bases each). Sequencing used blood. The CDR3, as DNA: TGCGCCAGCAGCTTGGAGGCAGGGGAGGTGGAGACCCAGTACTTC. Residues: CASSLEAGEVETQYF.